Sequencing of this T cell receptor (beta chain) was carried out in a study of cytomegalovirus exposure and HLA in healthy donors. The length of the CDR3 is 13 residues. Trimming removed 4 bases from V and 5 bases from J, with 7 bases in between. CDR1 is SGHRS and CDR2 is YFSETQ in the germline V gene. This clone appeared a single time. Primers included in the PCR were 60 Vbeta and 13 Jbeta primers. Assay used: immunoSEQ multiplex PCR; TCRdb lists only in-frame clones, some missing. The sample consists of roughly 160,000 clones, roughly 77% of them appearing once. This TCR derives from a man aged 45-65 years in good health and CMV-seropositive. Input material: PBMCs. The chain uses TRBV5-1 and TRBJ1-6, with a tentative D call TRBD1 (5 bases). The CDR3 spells CASSATDNSPLHF. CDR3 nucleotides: TGCGCCAGCAGCGCGACAGATAATTCACCCCTCCACTTT.